This T cell receptor (beta chain) was captured by sequencing in a study of blood T cell repertoires in COVID-19. Study overall: Acute and convalescent COVID-19 samples came from the United States, Italy and Spain. The cDNA or gDNA used as material had been derived from T cells, B-cell-depleted T cells, or PBMCs.

In the study's own analysis: Reference gene primer amplification in the assay estimated nucleated cell counts. Generated by immunoSEQ multiplex PCR, the TCRdb table keeps only in-frame clones and is missing some. V and J calls and clone size are given by that table; D and trimming were obtained from the DNA. The table has under 250,000 clones, approximately 84% seen once. Germline CDR1 is LGHDT and CDR2 is YNNKEL (reference sequence). The V gene lost 2 bases and the J gene lost 4 bases, with 12 bases spanning the gap. The CDR3 spans 15 residues. This clone was seen a single time. The source is a woman aged 60-75 years with acute or convalescent COVID-19. The chain couples TRBV3-1 (or the pseudogene TRBV3-2) to TRBJ2-1; D might be TRBD1 (6 bases). The sample was peripheral blood. The CDR3: CASSQTRGYYNEQFF. In DNA, the CDR3 is TGTGCCAGCAGCCAAACTAGGGGGTATTACAATGAGCAGTTCTTC.